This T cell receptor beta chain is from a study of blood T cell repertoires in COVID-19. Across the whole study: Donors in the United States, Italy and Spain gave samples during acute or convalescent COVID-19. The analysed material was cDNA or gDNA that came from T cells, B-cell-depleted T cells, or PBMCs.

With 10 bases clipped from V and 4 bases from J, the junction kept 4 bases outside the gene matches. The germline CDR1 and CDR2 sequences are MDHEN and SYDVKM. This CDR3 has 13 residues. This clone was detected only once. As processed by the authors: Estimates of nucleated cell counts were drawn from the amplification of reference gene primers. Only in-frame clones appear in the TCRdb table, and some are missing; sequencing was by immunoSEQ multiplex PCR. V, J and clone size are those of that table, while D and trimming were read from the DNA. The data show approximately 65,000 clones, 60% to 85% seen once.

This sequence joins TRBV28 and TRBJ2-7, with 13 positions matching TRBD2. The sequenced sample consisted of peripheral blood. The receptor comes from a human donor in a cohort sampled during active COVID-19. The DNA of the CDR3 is TGTGCCACCACGACTAGCGGGAGGTACGAGCAGTACTTC. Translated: CATTTSGRYEQYF.